A selection of T cell receptor beta chains follows, all from one sample in a study of Graves' ophthalmopathy and Graves' hyperthyroidism. TCRdb redid the calling of the multiplex PCR reads with MiXCR, one entry per CDR3 protein. This sample has hundreds of thousands of distinct CDR3 sequences, with around 40% found just once. The specimen was peripheral blood. These receptors came from an adult man with Graves' ophthalmopathy. CDR3s include the opening cysteine and the closing phenylalanine or tryptophan. Each record gives: J gene, D gene, V gene, clone size, CDR3 protein, CDR3 DNA. D genes are given only for firm matches. Clone size is not always given. Where it is, it says once, few, many or a class for expanded clones.

J gene: TRBJ2-5; D gene: NA; V gene: TRBV9; clone size: many; CDR3 protein: CASSARLRGETQYF; CDR3 DNA: TGTGCCAGCAGCGCTCGACTACGCGGAGAGACCCAGTACTTC
J gene: TRBJ1-5; D gene: NA; V gene: TRBV6-6; clone size: few; CDR3 protein: CASSYLGEWNQPQHF; CDR3 DNA: TGTGCCAGCAGTTATTTAGGGGAGTGGAATCAGCCCCAGCATTTT
J gene: TRBJ2-5; D gene: NA; V gene: TRBV11-2; clone size: NA; CDR3 protein: CASSPLTSMETQYF; CDR3 DNA: TGTGCCAGCTCACCACTAACTAGTATGGAGACCCAGTACTTC
J gene: TRBJ2-6; D gene: NA; V gene: TRBV19; clone size: NA; CDR3 protein: CATRGWRMSSGADVLTF; CDR3 DNA: TGTGCCACAAGAGGGTGGCGAATGAGCTCTGGGGCCGACGTCCTGACTTTC
J gene: TRBJ1-6; D gene: TRBD1; V gene: TRBV2; clone size: NA; CDR3 protein: CASSPPGQGAIYNSPLHF; CDR3 DNA: TGTGCCAGCAGCCCCCCGGGACAGGGGGCGATCTATAATTCACCCCTCCACTTT
J gene: TRBJ1-5; D gene: NA; V gene: TRBV4-2; clone size: few; CDR3 protein: CASSQAPGSPNQPQHF; CDR3 DNA: TGTGCCAGCAGCCAAGCGCCAGGGTCCCCCAATCAGCCCCAGCATTTT
J gene: TRBJ1-1; D gene: TRBD1; V gene: TRBV7-2; clone size: NA; CDR3 protein: CAWDRGVGTEAFF; CDR3 DNA: TGTGCCTGGGACAGGGGGGTGGGGACTGAAGCTTTCTTT
J gene: TRBJ2-5; D gene: NA; V gene: TRBV18; clone size: NA; CDR3 protein: CASSPPTGEETQYF; CDR3 DNA: TGTGCCAGCTCACCACCGACGGGTGAAGAGACCCAGTACTTC
J gene: TRBJ2-3; D gene: TRBD2; V gene: TRBV7-9; clone size: NA; CDR3 protein: CASSPGLAGDDTQYF; CDR3 DNA: TGTGCCAGCAGCCCCGGACTAGCCGGAGACGATACGCAGTATTTT
J gene: TRBJ1-1; D gene: NA; V gene: TRBV2; clone size: NA; CDR3 protein: CASSQQGWVSGTEAFF; CDR3 DNA: TGTGCCAGCAGCCAACAGGGTTGGGTGTCGGGCACTGAAGCTTTCTTT
J gene: TRBJ1-1; D gene: NA; V gene: TRBV6-6; clone size: NA; CDR3 protein: CASSCSEGGRTEAFF; CDR3 DNA: TGTGCCAGCAGTTGCTCCGAGGGGGGTAGGACTGAAGCTTTCTTT
J gene: TRBJ1-3; D gene: NA; V gene: TRBV29-1; clone size: many; CDR3 protein: CSVEDLWAGNTIYF; CDR3 DNA: TGCAGCGTTGAAGATCTTTGGGCTGGAAACACCATATATTTT
J gene: TRBJ2-5; D gene: NA; V gene: TRBV10-3; clone size: few; CDR3 protein: CASSQGGTQYF; CDR3 DNA: TGTGCCAGCAGTCAGGGGGGGACCCAGTACTTC
J gene: TRBJ1-5; D gene: NA; V gene: TRBV29-1; clone size: NA; CDR3 protein: CSLAGGGPQHF; CDR3 DNA: TGCAGCTTAGCGGGCGGAGGGCCCCAGCATTTT
J gene: TRBJ1-4; D gene: NA; V gene: TRBV5-1; clone size: many; CDR3 protein: CASSLDWREKLFF; CDR3 DNA: TGCGCCAGCAGCTTAGATTGGCGGGAAAAACTGTTTTTT
J gene: TRBJ1-1; D gene: NA; V gene: TRBV11-2; clone size: NA; CDR3 protein: CASSLDRTRNTQAFF; CDR3 DNA: TGTGCCAGCAGCTTAGATCGAACGAGGAACACTCAAGCTTTCTTT
J gene: TRBJ1-4; D gene: TRBD1; V gene: TRBV29-1; clone size: NA; CDR3 protein: CSVTGTATNEKLFF; CDR3 DNA: TGCAGCGTCACCGGGACAGCAACTAATGAAAAACTGTTTTTT
J gene: TRBJ1-2; D gene: NA; V gene: TRBV5-4; clone size: many; CDR3 protein: CAGRTRGNYGYTF; CDR3 DNA: TGTGCCGGGAGGACACGGGGTAACTATGGCTACACCTTC
J gene: TRBJ1-5; D gene: TRBD1; V gene: TRBV24-1; clone size: NA; CDR3 protein: CATSALDRYSNQPQHF; CDR3 DNA: TGTGCCACCAGTGCCCTGGACAGGTATAGCAATCAGCCCCAGCATTTT
J gene: TRBJ1-2; D gene: NA; V gene: TRBV2; clone size: many; CDR3 protein: CASSPTYYGYTF; CDR3 DNA: TGTGCCAGCAGTCCTACTTACTATGGCTACACCTTC
J gene: TRBJ1-1; D gene: NA; V gene: TRBV5-1; clone size: few; CDR3 protein: CASSSRGARNTEAFF; CDR3 DNA: TGTGCCAGCAGCTCCCGGGGGGCGAGGAACACTGAAGCTTTCTTT
J gene: TRBJ2-6; D gene: NA; V gene: TRBV12-3/TRBV12-4; clone size: NA; CDR3 protein: CASSFGGPPNVLTF; CDR3 DNA: TGTGCCAGCAGTTTCGGGGGGCCTCCCAACGTCCTGACTTTC
J gene: TRBJ2-7; D gene: NA; V gene: TRBV20-1; clone size: few; CDR3 protein: CSVKGQVLGEQYF; CDR3 DNA: TGCAGTGTAAAAGGTCAGGTACTTGGCGAGCAGTACTTC
J gene: TRBJ2-5; D gene: TRBD1; V gene: TRBV28; clone size: NA; CDR3 protein: CASSSPTGGETQYF; CDR3 DNA: TGTGCCAGCAGTTCACCGACAGGGGGAGAGACCCAGTACTTC
J gene: TRBJ1-1; D gene: NA; V gene: TRBV10-2; clone size: NA; CDR3 protein: CASSAKRDTEAFF; CDR3 DNA: TGTGCCAGCAGTGCGAAAAGGGATACTGAAGCTTTCTTT
J gene: TRBJ1-1; D gene: NA; V gene: TRBV7-9; clone size: NA; CDR3 protein: CASTPRGETNTEAFF; CDR3 DNA: TGTGCCAGCACCCCTAGAGGGGAGACTAACACTGAAGCTTTCTTT
J gene: TRBJ1-6; D gene: TRBD1; V gene: TRBV6-1; clone size: few; CDR3 protein: CASNSGGGEQGSPLHF; CDR3 DNA: TGTGCCAGCAACTCGGGGGGAGGAGAACAGGGGTCACCCCTCCACTTT
J gene: TRBJ1-2; D gene: TRBD1; V gene: TRBV12-3/TRBV12-4; clone size: many; CDR3 protein: CASSPIGGYHGYTF; CDR3 DNA: TGTGCCAGCAGCCCTATAGGGGGCTATCATGGCTACACCTTC
J gene: TRBJ1-4; D gene: NA; V gene: TRBV2; clone size: many; CDR3 protein: CASSATGPEKLFF; CDR3 DNA: TGTGCCAGCAGTGCGACAGGCCCGGAAAAACTGTTTTTT
J gene: TRBJ2-2; D gene: NA; V gene: TRBV7-2; clone size: NA; CDR3 protein: CASSLLRSETGELLF; CDR3 DNA: TGTGCCAGCAGCTTACTTCGCTCCGAAACCGGGGAGCTGCTTTTT
J gene: TRBJ1-5; D gene: NA; V gene: TRBV24-1; clone size: NA; CDR3 protein: CASSFSYRSDQPQHF; CDR3 DNA: TGTGCCAGCAGTTTCTCGTATAGGTCGGATCAGCCCCAGCATTTT
J gene: TRBJ1-6; D gene: TRBD1; V gene: TRBV25-1; clone size: NA; CDR3 protein: CASSFRKGARGSPLHF; CDR3 DNA: TGTGCCAGCAGTTTTCGAAAGGGGGCGAGGGGTTCACCCCTCCACTTT
J gene: TRBJ2-7; D gene: TRBD2; V gene: TRBV7-8; clone size: NA; CDR3 protein: CASSLLLAGGYEQYF; CDR3 DNA: TGTGCCAGCAGCTTACTACTAGCGGGGGGCTACGAGCAGTACTTC
J gene: TRBJ2-7; D gene: NA; V gene: TRBV4-1; clone size: few; CDR3 protein: CASSQDLGRAYEQYF; CDR3 DNA: TGCGCCAGCAGCCAAGATTTAGGCAGGGCCTACGAGCAGTACTTC
J gene: TRBJ2-7; D gene: TRBD1; V gene: TRBV2; clone size: NA; CDR3 protein: CASTKTGSEQYF; CDR3 DNA: TGTGCCAGCACCAAGACAGGGTCCGAGCAGTACTTC
J gene: TRBJ2-2; D gene: NA; V gene: TRBV2; clone size: NA; CDR3 protein: CASSASWRSGTGELFF; CDR3 DNA: TGTGCCAGCAGTGCTAGCTGGAGGAGCGGGACCGGGGAGCTGTTTTTT
J gene: TRBJ2-2; D gene: NA; V gene: TRBV7-9; clone size: once; CDR3 protein: CASSLSMSGELFF; CDR3 DNA: TGTGCCAGCAGCTTATCTATGTCAGGGGAGCTGTTTTTT
J gene: TRBJ2-7; D gene: TRBD1; V gene: TRBV2; clone size: NA; CDR3 protein: CASSVLTGELYEQYF; CDR3 DNA: TGTGCCAGCAGTGTTCTGACAGGGGAACTATACGAGCAGTACTTC
J gene: TRBJ2-7; D gene: TRBD1; V gene: TRBV29-1; clone size: NA; CDR3 protein: CSPGQAYEQYF; CDR3 DNA: TGCAGCCCGGGACAGGCTTACGAGCAGTACTTC
J gene: TRBJ2-7; D gene: TRBD1; V gene: TRBV15; clone size: NA; CDR3 protein: CATSRKGSGQGVGYEQYF; CDR3 DNA: TGTGCCACCAGCAGAAAAGGGAGTGGACAGGGGGTAGGCTACGAGCAGTACTTC